The 20 T cell receptor beta chains below come from one sample, sequenced in a study of OX40 agonist ivuxolimab in advanced cancers. Sequencing used immunoSEQ multiplex PCR; TCRdb keeps in-frame clones, though not all of them. This sample yields around 130,000 clones, of which 90% to 95% are seen a single time; about 0.14% belongs to the top ten. Sequencing used CD4+ or CD8+ T cells sorted from blood, obtained in a trial of the OX40 agonist ivuxolimab. The receptors were gathered from an adult with an advanced solid tumor such as melanoma, head and neck, liver or kidney cancer.

The chain carries TRBV21-1 and TRBJ2-3. TRBV21-1 is a recognized pseudogene. This CDR3 has 16 residues. CDR3 DNA sequence: TGTGCCAGCAGCAAAACTACAGGAGGAAGCACAGATACGCAGTATTTT. Its protein is CASSKTTGGSTDTQYF.

The chain is built from TRBV19 and TRBJ1-4; 7 nucleotides line up with TRBD1. The CDR3 loop spans 15 amino acids. Germline trimming cut 3 bases from V and 5 bases from J; bases unmatched to any gene: 6. Looked up from germline, CDR1 is LNHDA and CDR2 is SQIVND (reference sequence). The CDR3 region is CASSIGRQGNEKLFF. The CDR3, as DNA: TGTGCCAGTAGTATTGGGAGACAGGGCAATGAAAAACTGTTTTTT.

On this clone itself: The same CDR3 also results from other DNA sequences found in this sample. The chain carries TRBV7-2 and TRBJ2-5, with D uncertain. Germline V lookup: CDR1 SGHTA, CDR2 FQGNSA. The CDR3 runs to 12 residues. The V end lost 1 base, the J end lost 5 bases, and 5 bases lay between the germline ends. The DNA of the CDR3 is TGTGCCAGCAGCTTAGTTTTGGAGACCCAGTACTTC. Its protein product is CASSLVLETQYF.

The CDR3 DNA follows: TGTGCCAGCAGTTCAGGACCCGGGCCAGCGCATGGCTACACCTTC. It yields the protein CASSSGPGPAHGYTF. This chain uses TRBV28 with TRBJ1-2, with unresolved D. Trimming left V 4 bases short and J 6 bases short, with 18 bases between. The CDR3 sequence is 15 residues long. The V gene's germline CDR1 is MDHEN and CDR2 SYDVKM.

The V call is TRBV12-2, the J call TRBJ1-3. TRBV12-2 corresponds to a pseudogene. The CDR3 runs 11 residues. Here the CDR3 reads CASRVGNTIYF. CDR3 DNA sequence: TGTGCAAGTCGAGTAGGAAACACCATATATTTT.

This chain uses TRBV19 with TRBJ1-2, with 7 bases aligning to TRBD1. CDR1 and CDR2 (germline): LNHDA, SQIVND (reference sequence). V shed 0 bases, J shed 9 bases, and the junction held 7 bases outside the gene matches. CDR3 length equals 14 residues. This CDR3 reads CASSIDLGRGSYTF. The DNA for the CDR3 is TGTGCCAGTAGTATAGATCTCGGCAGGGGGAGCTACACCTTC.

This chain joins TRBV19 and TRBJ2-4; no firm D call. V lost 5 bases, J lost 3 bases, and 23 bases lay in between. The CDR3 spans 18 residues. Germline CDR1 and CDR2: LNHDA and SQIVND (reference sequence). The CDR3 reads CASSPGSPRPYDKNIQYF. In DNA form, the CDR3 reads TGTGCCAGTAGTCCCGGATCCCCACGGCCATATGACAAAAACATTCAGTACTTC.

The chain has TRBV15 and TRBJ2-1; unclear D gene. Germline lookup yields CDR1 LNHNV and CDR2 YYDKDF (reference sequence). This CDR3 has 14 amino acids. The V and J ends lost 3 bases and 7 bases respectively, with 13 bases between them. CDR3 loop: CATSSLAWRNEQFF. The CDR3 DNA follows: TGTGCCACCAGCAGCCTGGCCTGGCGAAATGAGCAGTTCTTC. Variable domain in full (rest from reference TRBV15 and TRBJ2-1): DAMVIQNPRYQVTQFGKPVTLSCSQTLNHNVMYWYQQKSSQAPKLLFHYYDKDFNNEADTPDNFQSRRPNTSFCFLDIRSPGLGDTAMYLCATSSLAWRNEQFFGPGTRLTVL.

This chain joins TRBV6-6 and TRBJ1-2; 9 nucleotides align to TRBD1. V was pared by 6 bases and J by 4 bases, with 3 bases of the junction left unmatched. The CDR3 spans 13 residues. CDR1 is MNHNY, CDR2 SVGAGI, per germline (reference sequence). The CDR3: CASRGTGTYGYTF. For the CDR3, the DNA is TGTGCCAGCAGAGGGACAGGGACCTATGGCTACACCTTC.

The chain has TRBV6-5 and TRBJ2-1; D remains unclear. Germline V gene lookup returns CDR1 MNHEY and CDR2 SVGAGI. CDR3 size: 10 residues. The V gene lost 2 bases and the J gene lost 8 bases, with 1 base spanning the gap. CDR3 residues: CASSYDEQFF. The CDR3, as DNA: TGTGCCAGCAGTTACGATGAGCAGTTCTTC.

The V and J genes are TRBV28 and TRBJ1-4, with unresolved D. The CDR3 contains 14 residues. CDR1 is MDHEN and CDR2 is SYDVKM in the germline V gene. V lost 1 base and J 4 bases, leaving 7 bases between the germline ends. For the CDR3, the DNA is TGTGCCAGCAGTTTATTGCGGAGTAATGAAAAACTGTTTTTT. Translated, it gives CASSLLRSNEKLFF.

The J gene is TRBJ1-3, the V gene TRBV7-2; tentatively, D is TRBD1 (6 bases). V shed 5 bases and J shed 2 bases, with 10 bases lying between them. This CDR3 region has 14 residues. Germline V gene sequence: CDR1 SGHTA, CDR2 FQGNSA. Here the CDR3 DNA reads TGTGCCAGCAGCCCACAGGGACCTGGAAACACCATATATTTT. Its translation: CASSPQGPGNTIYF.

This sequence joins TRBV7-9 and TRBJ2-3; a possible D gene is TRBD1 (5 bases). The CDR3 consists of 15 residues. Germline-derived CDR1 and CDR2 are SEHNR and FQNEAQ (reference sequence). V gave up 0 bases and J gave up 6 bases, with 13 bases separating them. CDR3 bases: TGTGCCAGCAGCTTAGCGCAAGGGGTTGCGGATACGCAGTATTTT. It is translated as CASSLAQGVADTQYF.

This chain connects TRBV5-1 to TRBJ2-7, with unresolved D. Trimming shortened V by 0 bases and J by 7 bases, and 14 bases separated the two germline ends. Germline CDR1 and CDR2: SGHRS and YFSETQ. The CDR3 extends over 14 amino acids. The CDR3 sequence: CASSLEELSREQYF. The CDR3 DNA is TGCGCCAGCAGCTTGGAAGAATTATCAAGGGAGCAGTACTTC. Together with reference TRBV5-1 and TRBJ2-7, the CDR3 gives the full variable domain: KAGVTQTPRYLIKTRGQQVTLSCSPISGHRSVSWYQQTPGQGLQFLFEYFSETQRNKGNFPGRFSGRQFSNSRSEMNVSTLELGDSALYLCASSLEELSREQYFGPGTRLTVT.

The V and J genes are TRBV28 and TRBJ1-3; TRBD1 matches 8 bases. The ends lost 8 bases at V and 2 bases at J; junction bases unmatched: 5. CDR1 MDHEN and CDR2 SYDVKM come from the germline V gene. The length of the CDR3 is 14 residues. CDR3 sequence (DNA): TGTGCCAGCCTAGGACAGGGAACTGGAAACACCATATATTTT. It codes for CASLGQGTGNTIYF.

This rearrangement joins TRBV7-6 to TRBJ2-3; D uncertain. Trimming took 1 base from V and 0 from J, leaving 8 bases between them. The germline V gene has CDR1 SGHVS and CDR2 FNYEAQ. The CDR3 sequence is 15 residues long. The CDR3 nucleotides read TGTGCCAGCAGCTTAGTCCCACTGAGCACAGATACGCAGTATTTT. As protein: CASSLVPLSTDTQYF.

The V gene is TRBV19, the J gene TRBJ2-7; 7 bases map to TRBD1. V shed 6 bases, J shed 1 base, and the junction held 0 bases outside the gene matches. CDR1 and CDR2 from the germline V gene are LNHDA and SQIVND (reference sequence). This CDR3 spans 12 amino acids. CDR3 nucleotides: TGTGCCAGTAGGGGACAGTCCTACGAGCAGTACTTC. Encoded protein: CASRGQSYEQYF. The full variable domain, completed using reference TRBV19 and TRBJ2-7, is DGGITQSPKYLFRKEGQNVTLSCEQNLNHDAMYWYRQDPGQGLRLIYYSQIVNDFQKGDIAEGYSVSREKKESFPLTVTSAQKNPTAFYLCASRGQSYEQYFGPGTRLTVT.

The chain combines TRBV11-2 with TRBJ2-2, with 7 bases fitting TRBD1. CDR3 length: 16 residues. The V gene end was trimmed by 5 bases and the J gene end by 1 base; junction bases not matched to a gene: 7. The germline CDR1 and CDR2 sequences are SGHAT and FQNNGV. This CDR3 reads CASSRGRTGNTGELFF. The DNA for the CDR3 is TGTGCCAGCAGCCGTGGCCGGACAGGGAACACCGGGGAGCTGTTTTTT.

This clone was seen once. The genes are TRBV7-9 and TRBJ1-1, with a weak D call TRBD1 (6 bases). V was clipped by 4 bases and J by 5 bases, with 17 bases between them. The CDR3 covers 15 residues. Germline V gene sequence: CDR1 SEHNR, CDR2 FQNEAQ (reference sequence). CDR3 sequence reads: CASSSSRGRWTEAFF. The CDR3 DNA sequence: TGTGCCAGCAGCTCCAGCAGGGGCCGGTGGACTGAAGCTTTCTTT. The complete variable domain, with remaining parts taken from reference TRBV7-9 and TRBJ1-1, reads DTGVSQNPRHKITKRGQNVTFRCDPISEHNRLYWYRQTLGQGPEFLTYFQNEAQLEKSRLLSDRFSAERPKGSFSTLEIQRTEQGDSAMYLCASSSSRGRWTEAFFGQGTRLTVV.

The V gene is TRBV30, the J gene TRBJ2-1; 9 nucleotides line up with TRBD1. The germline CDR1 and CDR2 sequences are GTSNPN and SVGIG (reference sequence). The ends lost 4 bases at V and 5 bases at J; junction bases unmatched: 6. The CDR3 is made up of 14 amino acids. CDR3 protein: CAWTTGGADNEQFF. CDR3 coding DNA: TGTGCCTGGACCACAGGGGGCGCGGACAATGAGCAGTTCTTC.